This section outlines one T cell receptor (beta chain) sequence together with its context. Amplified regions were TCR beta CDR3 sequences from RNA transcripts. An initial round of RT-PCR targeting the TCR CDR3 relied on the HTBI primer set. From the multiplex PCR reads, TCRdb called clonotypes with MiXCR, one entry per CDR3 protein. This sample has some 720,000 distinct CDR3 sequences, with about 16% found just once. Diagnoses rested on clinical symptoms, serum thyroxine and TRAb, thyroid ultrasound and orbital computed tomography. The sample comes from a study of T cells in Graves' hyperthyroidism and ophthalmopathy. V was shortened by 4 bases and J by 5 bases, with 11 bases between the two germline ends. CDR1 LNHDA and CDR2 SQIVND come from the germline V gene (reference sequence). The length of the CDR3 is 13 residues.

The TCR sequence derives from a man younger than 30 with Graves' hyperthyroidism. Source material: blood. J is TRBJ2-5 and V is TRBV19, with TRBD2 as a possible D gene (7 bases). CDR3 region: CASSNGGLETQYF. In DNA, the CDR3 is TGTGCCAGTAGTAACGGGGGGCTTGAGACCCAGTACTTC.